This T cell receptor beta chain was captured by sequencing in a study of blood T cell repertoires in COVID-19. The table came from immunoSEQ multiplex PCR; TCRdb's copy has only in-frame clones and leaves some out. The sample yields approximately 280,000 clones, roughly 80% seen once. Trimming left V 8 bases short and J 3 bases short, with 13 bases between. The CDR3 totals 13 residues. Per germline, CDR1 ENHRY and CDR2 SYGVKD. Sequenced: PBMCs or T cells enriched from blood (not recorded which). The chain couples TRBV10-3 to TRBJ2-5; maybe TRBD1 (7 bases). The sequence came from a man between 35 and 55 years old who had been exposed to COVID-19. CDR3 coding DNA: TGTGCCATCGGGGGGACAGACAAAGAGACCCAGTACTTC. Its protein product is CAIGGTDKETQYF.